The 9 T cell receptor beta chains in this list originate from one sample, sequenced in a study of identical twins listed by TCRdb under 2016. The method was 5' RACE. This sample was sequenced with an Illumina HiSeq 2000. Starting from the raw public reads, TCRdb applied fastp trimming at Q25, assembled clones with MiXCR and retained in-frame beta chains. For every CDR3 protein sequence, its rows merge into one entry that carries the most common genes and DNA. Counted in this sample were a few hundred thousand distinct CDR3 sequences; roughly 9% of them appeared once. The ten biggest clones cover about 8.1% of the sample. Sequencing was performed on naive T cells sorted from blood. In the paper's terms, the cell subset or site label means: cells isolated with a human naive T-cell isolation kit. The origin of the receptors is a woman aged 50 to 60 in good health.

This clonotype has ten or more counts. The chain uses TRBV7-9 and TRBJ1-5; D not certain. V was clipped by 0 bases and J by 5 bases, with 8 bases between them. The CDR3 contains 14 residues. The germline gives CDR1 SEHNR, CDR2 FQNEAQ (reference sequence). For the CDR3, the DNA is TGTGCCAGCAGCTTAGCCGGCCCCCATCAGCCCCAGCATTTT. Translation: CASSLAGPHQPQHF.

This clonotype was seen repeatedly, ten times or more. This chain links TRBV12-3 or TRBV12-4 with TRBJ1-1; D may be TRBD1 (5 bases). V was shortened by 7 bases and J by 5 bases, with 17 bases between the two germline ends. The CDR3 length is 14 residues. CDR3 in amino acids: CASTSRDYGTEAFF. The CDR3 DNA reads TGTGCCAGCACCTCCCGGGACTATGGAACTGAAGCTTTCTTT.

This clonotype was detected only a few times. CDR3 protein: CSARDPSGGYNEQFF. The CDR3, as DNA: TGCAGTGCTAGAGATCCAAGCGGGGGCTACAATGAGCAGTTCTTC. The chain has TRBV20-1 and TRBJ2-1, with 8 bases that match TRBD2. The germline CDR1 and CDR2 sequences are DFQATT and SNEGSKA (reference sequence). This CDR3 has 15 amino acids. V was pared by 0 bases and J by 3 bases, with 4 bases of the junction left unmatched.

This rearrangement joins TRBV7-8 to TRBJ1-1, with D possibly TRBD1 on 6 matching bases. Germline V CDR1 and CDR2: SGHVS, FQNEAQ. V gave up 1 base and J gave up 3 bases, with 12 bases separating them. This CDR3 has 15 amino acids. This chain's CDR3 is CASSLVSGADTEAFF. CDR3 in DNA: TGTGCCAGCAGCTTAGTTTCAGGGGCGGACACTGAAGCTTTCTTT.

The V call is TRBV6-1, the J call TRBJ2-5, with D perhaps TRBD1 or TRBD2 (5 bases each). Germline loops: CDR1 MNHNS, CDR2 SASEGT. The CDR3 sequence is 15 residues long. V was cut by 1 base and J by 7 bases, with 16 bases left in between. DNA of the CDR3: TGTGCCAGCAGTGAAGGGGGACGGGAAATAGCGACCCAGTACTTC. It specifies CASSEGGREIATQYF.

J is TRBJ2-3 and V is TRBV2, with TRBD2 matching 10 bases. V lost 4 bases, J lost 5 bases, and 6 bases stayed unmatched. The germline CDR1 and CDR2 sequences are SNHLY and FYNNEI. CDR3 size: 15 residues. CDR3 sequence: CASSGLAGVLDTQYF. The CDR3 bases are TGTGCCAGCAGTGGGCTAGCGGGAGTCCTAGATACGCAGTATTTT.

This clonotype was recorded many times. At one end the junction does not follow the germline gene, possibly because of a read error. The CDR3 is CASSLGTGAYEQYF. CDR3 in DNA: TGTGCCAGCAGCTTGGGTACGGGAGCCTACGAGCAGTACTTC. This chain connects TRBV5-1 to TRBJ2-7; possible D gene TRBD2, 6 bases. This CDR3 region has 14 residues. CDR1 SGHRS and CDR2 YFSETQ come from the germline V gene. The full variable domain, with the rest looked up from reference TRBV5-1 and TRBJ2-7, is KAGVTQTPRYLIKTRGQQVTLSCSPISGHRSVSWYQQTPGQGLQFLFEYFSETQRNKGNFPGRFSGRQFSNSRSEMNVSTLELGDSALYLCASSLGTGAYEQYFGPGTRLTVT.

The table lists this clonotype with many counts. Sequence at one end of the junction differs from germline and may be a read error. The V and J genes are TRBV5-1 and TRBJ2-1; 8 nucleotides agree with TRBD2. CDR3 length: 14 amino acids. The germline V gene has CDR1 SGHRS and CDR2 YFSETQ. As DNA, the CDR3 is TGTGCCAGCAGCTTAGCGGGGTCCTACAATGAGCAGTTCTTC. Its translation: CASSLAGSYNEQFF.

V and J are TRBV10-3 and TRBJ1-1, with D perhaps matching TRBD1 (5 bases). The V end lost 4 bases, the J end lost 1 base, and 10 bases lay between the germline ends. The germline V gene has CDR1 ENHRY and CDR2 SYGVKD. The CDR3 loop spans 14 amino acids. The CDR3 loop reads CAISVGGKNTEAFF. In nucleotides, the CDR3 is TGTGCCATCAGTGTTGGGGGAAAGAACACTGAAGCTTTCTTT.